A single sample gave rise to the 27 T cell receptor beta chains below, sequenced in a study of cytomegalovirus exposure and HLA in healthy donors. The PCR was carried out with 60 Vbeta primers and 13 Jbeta primers. The table came from immunoSEQ multiplex PCR; TCRdb's copy has only in-frame clones and leaves some out. The repertoire holds about 150,000 clones, around 83% seen once, with roughly 8.2% in the top ten. Sequenced: PBMCs. The receptors originated from a woman between 45 and 65 years old in good health and CMV-seropositive.

The V and J genes are TRBV10-2 and TRBJ2-5; tentatively, D is TRBD1 (6 bases). The end of the DNA aligns better with TRBJ2-7, so the J call may be wrong. CDR1 WSHSY and CDR2 SAAADI come from the germline V gene. The CDR3 covers 15 residues. This chain's CDR3 is CASSEGQGYRDEQYF. The CDR3 DNA reads as TGCGCCAGCAGTGAGGGCCAGGGGTACCGGGACGAGCAGTACTTC.

The chain recombines TRBV7-6 with TRBJ2-7; 8 nucleotides match TRBD1. The junction had 6 bases not matched to a gene; V was cut back by 3 bases and J by 5 bases. CDR1 SGHVS and CDR2 FNYEAQ come from the germline V gene. The CDR3 is 14 amino acids. The CDR3 loop reads CASSLRTGHDEQYF. The CDR3 bases are TGTGCCAGCAGCTTGAGGACAGGGCATGACGAGCAGTACTTC.

This clone has a single count. The rearrangement joins TRBV7-8 to TRBJ1-1; D is ambiguous. Germline CDR1 is SGHVS and CDR2 is FQNEAQ. The CDR3 consists of 13 residues. Trimming stripped 5 bases from V and 1 base from J, with 8 bases between. This CDR3 reads CASSITRNTEAFF. CDR3 in DNA: TGTGCCAGCAGCATCACTAGGAACACTGAAGCTTTCTTT.

This chain joins TRBV6-6 and TRBJ2-1; 13 bases align to TRBD2. The CDR3 is 15 residues long. Germline-derived CDR1 and CDR2 are MNHNY and SVGAGI (reference sequence). V lost 5 bases to trimming and J lost 9 bases; unmatched junction nucleotides: 7. This chain's CDR3 is CASSKPGLAGSEQFF. CDR3 coding DNA: TGTGCCAGCAGTAAGCCGGGACTAGCGGGATCTGAGCAGTTCTTC.

The V and J genes are TRBV2 and TRBJ1-6; D may be TRBD1 (6 bases). In germline, CDR1 is SNHLY, CDR2 FYNNEI. The CDR3 has 14 residues. V dropped 2 bases and J dropped 9 bases, with 11 bases sitting between them. CDR3 protein: CASSEQGGGSPLHF. CDR3 DNA sequence: TGTGCCAGCAGTGAACAAGGGGGGGGTTCACCCCTCCACTTT.

CDR3 coding DNA: TGTGCCAGCAGTTACTCGAGAGGGGGCGGCAACTATGGCTACACCTTC. Translating it yields CASSYSRGGGNYGYTF. V gene TRBV6-5 combines with J gene TRBJ1-2, with 7 positions matching TRBD1. From germline, CDR1 is MNHEY and CDR2 SVGAGI. Trimming removed 0 bases from V and 2 bases from J; junction bases left unmatched: 6. The CDR3 extends over 16 amino acids.

This clone has a single count. J is TRBJ2-1 and V is TRBV27; a possible D gene is TRBD2 (6 bases). The CDR3 runs 20 residues. The ends were cut back, 3 bases at V and 0 bases at J, with 24 bases in the middle. Per the germline V gene, CDR1 is MNHEY and CDR2 is SMNVEV (reference sequence). CDR3 region: CASSLARTQKAGLSYNEQFF. DNA of the CDR3: TGTGCCAGCAGTTTGGCACGGACACAGAAAGCGGGCCTCTCCTACAATGAGCAGTTCTTC.

Remarks on this clone: The junction departs from the called germline gene at one end, perhaps through a read error. The V and J genes are TRBV30 and TRBJ2-6; possible D gene TRBD1, 5 bases. The CDR3 extends over 17 amino acids. Per the germline V gene, CDR1 is GTSNPN and CDR2 is SVGIG (reference sequence). The CDR3 DNA is TGTGCCTGGAGTGTCACCGGGCTCCCCTCTGGGGCCAACGGCCTGACTTTC. Translated: CAWSVTGLPSGANGLTF.

CDR3 region: CASSLPATNEKLFF. The CDR3 nucleotides are TGTGCCAGCAGTCTCCCGGCAACTAATGAAAAACTGTTTTTT. The chain is built from TRBV28 and TRBJ1-4; no firm D call. The CDR3 totals 14 residues. Trimming took 5 bases from V and 0 from J, leaving 7 bases between them. Germline-derived CDR1 and CDR2 are MDHEN and SYDVKM.

V gene TRBV6-1 combines with J gene TRBJ1-1, with TRBD1 matching over 7 bases. CDR1 and CDR2 from the germline V gene are MNHNS and SASEGT. V dropped 6 bases and J dropped 10; count of bases not matched to a gene: 8. This CDR3 spans 12 amino acids. DNA for the CDR3: TGTGCCAGCAGCACGGAGGGGGCGGGAGCTTTCTTT. Protein: CASSTEGAGAFF.

The chain links TRBV4-2 to TRBJ2-7; weak D call: TRBD1 (7 bases). Trimming removed 1 base from V and 1 base from J, with 14 bases in between. CDR1 and CDR2 (germline): LGHNA, YNFKEQ. The CDR3 has 16 residues. As DNA, the CDR3 is TGTGCCAGCAGCCAAGTGGAGGGGACAGTATCCTACGAGCAGTACTTC. Residues: CASSQVEGTVSYEQYF.

The chain couples TRBV7-9 to TRBJ1-1; perhaps TRBD1 as D (5 bases). Germline CDR1 and CDR2: SEHNR and FQNEAQ (reference sequence). The CDR3 is 16 amino acids. The ends were cut back, 0 bases at V and 3 bases at J, with 14 bases in the middle. For the CDR3, the DNA is TGTGCCAGCAGCTTAGCCACCCCTCGGGGGGACACTGAAGCTTTCTTT. Translated, it gives CASSLATPRGDTEAFF.

In its sample, this clone was seen once. The chain employs TRBV28 and TRBJ2-5; 10 nucleotides align to TRBD2. CDR3 length: 15 residues. Looked up from germline, CDR1 is MDHEN and CDR2 is SYDVKM. Trimming took 5 bases from V and 7 from J; bases not matched to a gene: 10. The CDR3 loop reads CASSPGASGSRTQYF. The CDR3 DNA reads TGTGCCAGCAGTCCCGGGGCTAGCGGGAGTAGGACCCAGTACTTC. The entire variable domain, with the rest obtained from reference TRBV28 and TRBJ2-5, is as follows: DVKVTQSSRYLVKRTGEKVFLECVQDMDHENMFWYRQDPGLGLRLIYFSYDVKMKEKGDIPEGYSVSREKKERFSLILESASTNQTSMYLCASSPGASGSRTQYFGPGTRLLVL.

This chain joins TRBV27 and TRBJ2-7, with 8 positions matching TRBD1. Germline V gene sequence: CDR1 MNHEY, CDR2 SMNVEV (reference sequence). There are 14 residues in the CDR3. V lost 5 bases and J lost 5; bases outside the gene matches: 8. The CDR3, as DNA: TGTGCCAGCAGTCGCGCTCAGGGGGCGCACGAGCAGTACTTC. Its translation: CASSRAQGAHEQYF.

This clone was observed a handful of times. This chain uses TRBV10-2 with TRBJ2-1; 11 positions agree with TRBD2. In germline, CDR1 is WSHSY, CDR2 SAAADI. The V segment lost 6 bases and the J segment 6 bases; nucleotides outside the gene matches: 7. CDR3 length: 15 residues. The chain's CDR3 is CASRTFSGRVNEQFF. The DNA for the CDR3 is TGCGCCAGCAGAACCTTTAGCGGGAGGGTCAATGAGCAGTTCTTC.

The chain recombines TRBV2 with TRBJ2-5; 10 nucleotides agree with TRBD1. The germline CDR1 and CDR2 sequences are SNHLY and FYNNEI. The CDR3 consists of 13 residues. With 8 bases clipped from V and 5 bases from J, the junction kept 5 bases outside the gene matches. CDR3 sequence: CASGQGEWETQYF. The CDR3 DNA is TGTGCCAGCGGACAGGGGGAGTGGGAGACCCAGTACTTC.

This chain links TRBV4-1 with TRBJ1-6, with 7 bases fitting TRBD1. Germline CDR1 MGHRA, CDR2 YSYEKL. This CDR3 has 14 residues. J lost 10 bases, V lost 4 bases, and 7 bases had no gene match. CDR3 residues: CASSLDRYGSPLHF. The DNA of the CDR3 is TGCGCCAGCAGCCTGGACAGGTACGGCTCACCCCTCCACTTT.

The chain couples TRBV5-1 to TRBJ2-2; TRBD2 agrees at 7 bases. The CDR3 has 15 amino acids. After removal of 0 bases from V and 6 bases from J, the junction contained 5 bases not matched to a gene. Germline lookup yields CDR1 SGHRS and CDR2 YFSETQ. The CDR3 DNA reads as TGCGCCAGCAGCTTGGCCGTTGGACTAGCCGGGGAGCTGTTTTTT. Translated: CASSLAVGLAGELFF.

The chain uses TRBV27 and TRBJ2-7, with 8 bases identical to TRBD2. CDR3 size: 15 residues. V shed 5 bases, J shed 1 base, and the junction held 7 bases outside the gene matches. Per the germline V gene, CDR1 is MNHEY and CDR2 is SMNVEV (reference sequence). CDR3 DNA sequence: TGTGCCAGCAGTGAGAGCGGGAGAGCATCCTACGAGCAGTACTTC. This translates into CASSESGRASYEQYF.

The chain carries TRBV19 and TRBJ2-7; D possibly corresponds to TRBD1 (6 bases). This CDR3 region has 14 residues. Germline V gene sequence: CDR1 LNHDA, CDR2 SQIVND (reference sequence). V lost 1 base and J lost 5, with 12 bases in between. CDR3 coding DNA: TGTGCCAGTAGTATAGTAGGGACATACGACGAGCAGTACTTC. Amino acids: CASSIVGTYDEQYF.

The chain joins TRBV28 to TRBJ1-1, with a tentative D call TRBD1 (6 bases). Trimming cost V 8 bases and J 0 bases, with 16 bases left between them. The CDR3 consists of 15 residues. Germline V gene sequence: CDR1 MDHEN, CDR2 SYDVKM. The CDR3 spells CASPRAGAVNTEAFF. The DNA of the CDR3 is TGTGCCAGCCCCCGTGCGGGGGCGGTGAACACTGAAGCTTTCTTT.

V gene TRBV6-5 combines with J gene TRBJ2-6; no definite D call. The V end was cut by 4 bases, the J end by 0 bases, with 10 bases between. The CDR3 spans 16 residues. Germline CDR1 MNHEY, CDR2 SVGAGI. The CDR3: CASSWQKTSGANVLTF. CDR3 nucleotides: TGTGCCAGCAGTTGGCAGAAAACCTCTGGGGCCAACGTCCTGACTTTC.

The chain links TRBV6-1 to TRBJ2-7; D gene uncertain. V lost 1 base and J 3 bases, leaving 16 bases between the germline ends. The germline CDR1 and CDR2 sequences are MNHNS and SASEGT. CDR3 length: 16 residues. The CDR3 spells CASSEGQSPFIYEQYF. The CDR3 DNA is TGTGCCAGCAGTGAAGGGCAGTCCCCTTTTATCTACGAGCAGTACTTC.

This clone was counted between two and nine times. Other DNA variants within this sample encode the same CDR3. This chain links TRBV27 with TRBJ2-3; 10 bases match TRBD2. Losses at the gene ends were 8 bases for V and 3 bases for J; bases not matched to a gene: 5. The CDR3 spans 14 residues. From germline, CDR1 is MNHEY and CDR2 SMNVEV (reference sequence). The chain's CDR3 is CASGASGSTDTQYF. The CDR3 bases are TGTGCCAGCGGGGCTAGCGGGAGTACAGATACGCAGTATTTT.

The rearrangement links TRBV28 to TRBJ2-4; D is possibly TRBD2 (5 bases). Germline V CDR1 and CDR2: MDHEN, SYDVKM. The CDR3 has 13 residues. Trimming pared 3 bases from V and 7 bases from J, leaving 10 bases between. DNA of the CDR3: TGTGCCAGCAGTTTCGGGTCGGGGAACATTCAGTACTTC. Encoded protein: CASSFGSGNIQYF. The entire variable domain, with the rest obtained from reference TRBV28 and TRBJ2-4, is as follows: DVKVTQSSRYLVKRTGEKVFLECVQDMDHENMFWYRQDPGLGLRLIYFSYDVKMKEKGDIPEGYSVSREKKERFSLILESASTNQTSMYLCASSFGSGNIQYFGAGTRLSVL.

The J gene is TRBJ1-5, the V gene TRBV28; D gene ambiguous. V was shortened by 2 bases and J by 2 bases, with 10 bases between the two germline ends. This CDR3 spans 15 amino acids. Germline V CDR1 and CDR2: MDHEN, SYDVKM. The CDR3 loop reads CASSLAGRGNQPQHF. The CDR3 DNA follows: TGTGCCAGCAGTTTAGCCGGGAGGGGCAATCAGCCCCAGCATTTT.

This clone has a single count. The rearrangement links TRBV10-3 to TRBJ1-2; possible D gene TRBD1, 5 bases. Trimming cost V 5 bases and J 8 bases, with 18 bases left between them. This CDR3 spans 14 amino acids. Germline CDR1 is ENHRY and CDR2 is SYGVKD. As DNA, the CDR3 is TGTGCCATCAGTCCGGGACTCCAATACGAGGGCTACACCTTC. Encoded protein: CAISPGLQYEGYTF.